This TCR beta chain derives from a study of graft-versus-host responses after intestinal transplantation (dated by TCRdb to 2020 to 2023). Regarding the study in general: Multivisceral, liver-intestinal, or isolated intestinal transplants were received by the recipients. All recipients received anti-thymocyte globulin induction followed by maintenance tacrolimus and steroids for 3 to 4 years. Graft-versus-host and host-versus-graft alloreactive T cell clones were tracked in the graft, circulation and bone marrow after intestinal transplantation using bulk TCR-beta CDR3 sequencing. To identify alloreactive clones, pre-transplant mixed lymphocyte reaction products were sequenced and compared with unstimulated pre-transplant donor and recipient T cells. The cohort enrolled under 25 intestinal transplant recipients including one retransplant, and a few patients lacking pretransplant specimens were excluded. Donor T cell macrochimerism was defined as a peak of at least 4% donor T cells among recipient peripheral blood mononuclear cells. Rather than being sequenced by the commercial service, samples from three later patients were sequenced in-house on an Illumina MiSeq and processed with MiXCR.

Blood samples were collected up to 4 times in the first month after transplant and then at least monthly when available. Remarks on this clone: Its target antigen remains unknown. It has no much larger one-base neighbor in the sample; base qualities were not kept.

The CDR3 covers 13 residues, taking in both the cysteine and the phenylalanine. Solely the CDR3 DNA is kept, with 39 bases framed from the first base. CDR1 and CDR2 were assigned from the germline V gene as MNHNS and SASEGT. Between the V and J ends, shortened by 4 bases and 5 bases respectively, the junction contains 8 bases. Preparation of the library involved the immunoSEQ multiplex PCR assay. For most patients, high-throughput TCR-beta CDR3 sequencing of genomic DNA was performed by Adaptive Biotechnologies. The source study handled its data this way. Adaptive's ImmunoSEQ software was the source of the TCR sequencing data for over 15 patients, while a few other patients were processed with MiXCR and VDJtools. CDR3 nucleotide sequences shared by donor and recipient were removed because the origin of these sequences could not be assigned. Alloreactive clones required at least 2-fold expansion over unstimulated cells and minimum CFSE-low frequency of 0.002% (template counts) or 0.001% (read counts). Clones detected in sequenced pre-transplant spleen, lymph node, or MLR CFSE-low populations of the donor or recipient were defined as mappable. The cumulative frequency of alloreactive clones was calculated as a percentage of all sequences, weighted by copy number. Here the immuneACCESS table is served through TCRdb, limited to in-frame sequences with V and J called. Missing clones are a known gap in these copies; in checked studies unresolved V genes cover under half, and the rest lacks a known reason. V, J and clone size are taken as reported in that table, and D and trimming were inferred from the DNA itself. In this sample the table shows roughly 56,000 clones, around nine tenths of which occur a single time. 2.7% of the sample comes from the top ten.

Study-level results and caveats: GvH clones turned up in recipient bone marrow, with some appearing earlier in ileal mucosa or blood, a pattern consistent with an intestinal mucosal origin. Patients with donor T cell macrochimerism had high GvH to HvG T cell clonal ratios in their allografts. Early after transplant, peak levels of circulating GvH clones were found to be associated with declines in HvG clones. Conclusions were limited by the relatively low number and heterogeneity of intestinal transplant patients.

This material consisted of PBMCs, taken less than 130 days after intestinal transplantation. The V and J genes are TRBV6-1 and TRBJ2-2; no confident D gene assignment can be made. This receptor was identified in a human patient who received an intestinal transplant, so some T cells may come from the graft donor. The DNA sequence is TGTGCCAGCAGTGTTGAAAGGACCGGGGAGCTGTTTTTT. This encodes CASSVERTGELFF.